The next 32 T cell receptor beta chains were all read from a single sample in a study of pediatric ulcerative colitis (dated by TCRdb to about 2019). Library prep was done by the immunoSEQ multiplex PCR assay. The table was pulled from immuneACCESS by TCRdb, which kept in-frame rearrangements only. Such tables lose some clones; where checked, under half of the loss comes from unresolved V genes, and the rest has no known cause. Present in this sample are 45,000 to 75,000 clones, 75% to 90% of which were seen just once. The ten top clones hold about 1.5% of the sample. The sequenced material came from blood. The receptors stem from a boy younger than 18 who was a control in a study of pediatric ulcerative colitis.

The chain combines TRBV10-3 with TRBJ1-1, with a possible D match to TRBD1 (5 bases). CDR3 length: 14 residues. The V end was cut by 7 bases, the J end by 8 bases, with 20 bases between. CDR1 and CDR2 from the germline V gene are ENHRY and SYGVKD. In DNA form, the CDR3 reads TGTGCCATCAACCGCGGACAAGGGTTGGAAGAAGCTTTCTTT. It specifies CAINRGQGLEEAFF.

The chain employs TRBV6-5 and TRBJ2-3; D may correspond to TRBD1 or TRBD2 (6 bases each). The V and J ends lost 0 bases and 7 bases respectively, with 14 bases between them. The CDR3 is 15 amino acids. The germline V gene has CDR1 MNHEY and CDR2 SVGAGI. The CDR3 region is CASSYSEGDPNTQYF. CDR3 coding DNA: TGTGCCAGCAGTTACTCGGAGGGGGATCCCAATACGCAGTATTTT.

The chain joins TRBV9 to TRBJ2-7; 8 positions match TRBD1. Germline lookup yields CDR1 SGDLS and CDR2 YYNGEE. This CDR3 contains 14 residues. The trim removed 3 bases at V and 3 bases at J, leaving 5 bases unmatched. CDR3 bases: TGTGCCAGCAGCGGGACAGGGTCCCACTACGAGCAGTACTTC. This encodes CASSGTGSHYEQYF.

The genes are TRBV5-1 and TRBJ2-3; D unresolved. This CDR3 spans 15 amino acids. CDR1 and CDR2 from the germline V gene are SGHRS and YFSETQ. Between the trimmed V and J ends, which lost 0 bases and 0 bases, there was a span of 8 bases. CDR3 in DNA: TGCGCCAGCAGCTTGGTTTCGGCTAGCACAGATACGCAGTATTTT. This gives the protein CASSLVSASTDTQYF.

This clone was seen only once. This sequence joins TRBV7-3 and TRBJ1-2; the D is unclear. V gave up 0 bases and J gave up 2 bases, with 7 bases separating them. Germline-derived CDR1 and CDR2 are SGHTA and FQGTGA. The CDR3 length is 14 residues. The CDR3 DNA reads TGTGCCAGCAGCTTAACGACGGGGAACTATGGCTACACCTTC. This sequence encodes CASSLTTGNYGYTF.

The chain recombines TRBV6-5 with TRBJ2-1; D perhaps matches TRBD1 (6 bases). This CDR3 region has 14 residues. The V end lost 1 base, the J end lost 7 bases, and 11 bases lay between the germline ends. Germline-derived CDR1 and CDR2 are MNHEY and SVGAGI. In DNA form, the CDR3 reads TGTGCCAGCAGTTACTTGGGGGCCTTAAATGAGCAGTTCTTC. This sequence encodes CASSYLGALNEQFF.

The V call is TRBV4-1, the J call TRBJ2-1; 14 bases match TRBD2. Trimming at V came to 0 bases and at J to 7 bases, leaving 5 bases not matched to a gene. This CDR3 region has 17 residues. The germline gives CDR1 MGHRA, CDR2 YSYEKL. The CDR3 region is CASSQDSRLAGGNEQFF. The CDR3 DNA follows: TGCGCCAGCAGCCAAGATTCTAGACTAGCGGGAGGGAATGAGCAGTTCTTC.

This clone was detected a few times. This chain connects TRBV7-3 to TRBJ1-2; no clear D gene. Trimming pared 5 bases from V and 2 bases from J, leaving 18 bases between. Per the germline V gene, CDR1 is SGHTA and CDR2 is FQGTGA. The CDR3 covers 16 residues. CDR3: CASSRAGDLPNYGYTF. CDR3 DNA sequence: TGTGCCAGCAGCAGAGCAGGAGACCTACCGAACTATGGCTACACCTTC.

The rearrangement joins TRBV19 to TRBJ2-1; D possibly corresponds to TRBD1 (7 bases). The CDR3 contains 14 residues. Germline V gene data show CDR1 as LNHDA and CDR2 as SQIVND (reference sequence). Trimming removed 0 bases at V and 5 bases at J, with 8 bases between. CDR3 region: CASSIDRGDNEQFF. CDR3 coding DNA: TGTGCCAGTAGTATAGACAGGGGGGACAATGAGCAGTTCTTC.

This chain connects TRBV25-1 to TRBJ2-3; TRBD2 aligns across 7 bases. J gave up 1 base and V 10 bases, and 14 bases lay outside the gene matches. Germline V gene lookup returns CDR1 MGHDK and CDR2 SYGVNS. The CDR3 consists of 16 residues. CDR3 in DNA: TGTGCCACCGAGACTTCTAGTCGGGAGGGCACAGATACGCAGTATTTT. Translating gives CATETSSREGTDTQYF.

The chain carries TRBV19 and TRBJ2-7; D perhaps matches TRBD2 (6 bases). There are 16 residues in the CDR3. Deletions cut 6 bases from V and 7 bases from J, with 25 bases between. Germline CDR1 and CDR2: LNHDA and SQIVND (reference sequence). The CDR3 DNA reads as TGTGCCAGTAGCCCTTGGGCCGTAATACCGGAGGGGGAGCAGTACTTC. Translation: CASSPWAVIPEGEQYF.

The J gene is TRBJ1-5, the V gene TRBV28; D might be TRBD1 (6 bases). Germline values: CDR1 MDHEN, CDR2 SYDVKM. V lost 6 bases to trimming and J lost 0 bases, with 12 bases between them. The CDR3 is made up of 15 amino acids. CDR3 DNA: TGTGCCAGCAGCTTAACAGGGAATAGCAATCAGCCCCAGCATTTT. Protein sequence: CASSLTGNSNQPQHF. The variable domain in full, completed from reference TRBV28 and TRBJ1-5, reads DVKVTQSSRYLVKRTGEKVFLECVQDMDHENMFWYRQDPGLGLRLIYFSYDVKMKEKGDIPEGYSVSREKKERFSLILESASTNQTSMYLCASSLTGNSNQPQHFGDGTRLSIL.

V is TRBV15 and J is TRBJ2-3, with D maybe TRBD1 (5 bases). Per the germline V gene, CDR1 is LNHNV and CDR2 is YYDKDF (reference sequence). The CDR3 totals 13 residues. V was pared by 7 bases and J by 2 bases, with 10 bases between. The CDR3 bases are TGTGCCACCACCCGACAGACCACAGATACGCAGTATTTT. It translates to CATTRQTTDTQYF.

Note on this clone: At one boundary the junction diverges from the germline segment, which might be a read error. The V gene is TRBV6-1, the J gene TRBJ2-1; D could derive from TRBD1 or TRBD2 (5 bases each). CDR1 and CDR2 (germline): MNHNS, SASEGT. There are 12 residues in the CDR3. The DNA for the CDR3 is TGTGCCAGTAGTGGGGGAGTCACTGAGCAGTTCTTC. Amino acids: CASSGGVTEQFF.

The gene calls are TRBV5-4 and TRBJ2-3, with D hard to call. This CDR3 has 12 residues. In germline, CDR1 is SGHNT, CDR2 YYREEE (reference sequence). Trimming took 1 base from V and 2 from J, leaving 2 bases between them. The CDR3 nucleotides are TGTGCCAGCAGCTTGTTCACAGATACGCAGTATTTT. Amino acid sequence: CASSLFTDTQYF.

The genes are TRBV7-2 and TRBJ2-7, with 8 bases aligning to TRBD1. The V and J ends lost 5 bases and 4 bases, in that order; junction bases with no gene match: 4. The V gene's germline CDR1 is SGHTA and CDR2 FQGNSA. The CDR3 length is 13 residues. CDR3 nucleotides: TGTGCCAGCAGCCCCCGGGACAGGTACGAGCAGTACTTC. Translation gives CASSPRDRYEQYF.

The chain employs TRBV28 and TRBJ2-5; 8 bases match TRBD1. V shed 6 bases, J shed 3 bases, and the junction held 6 bases outside the gene matches. There are 14 residues in the CDR3. In germline, CDR1 is MDHEN, CDR2 SYDVKM. In DNA form, the CDR3 reads TGTGCCAGCAGCTCACCGACAGGGGAAGAGACCCAGTACTTC. Translation: CASSSPTGEETQYF.

This clone showed up just a few times. This chain connects TRBV11-2 to TRBJ2-7; D remains ambiguous. Germline values: CDR1 SGHAT, CDR2 FQNNGV. This CDR3 comprises 12 residues. Trimming pared 2 bases from V and 9 bases from J, leaving 11 bases between. The CDR3 region has the DNA TGTGCCAGCAGCTTAAAGGGTCTCGGGCAGTACTTC. Its translation: CASSLKGLGQYF.

The chain has TRBV19 and TRBJ1-3; maybe TRBD1 (6 bases). The V and J ends lost 6 bases and 0 bases respectively, with 15 bases between them. The CDR3 extends over 16 amino acids. CDR1 is LNHDA and CDR2 is SQIVND in the germline V gene (reference sequence). The CDR3 here is CASSETGGSSGNTIYF. CDR3 DNA: TGTGCCAGTAGCGAGACAGGCGGCAGCTCTGGAAACACCATATATTTT.

This chain joins TRBV9 and TRBJ1-4; D is possibly TRBD1 (5 bases). V was shortened by 4 bases and J by 3 bases, with 16 bases between the two germline ends. The CDR3 is made up of 16 amino acids. Germline CDR1 SGDLS, CDR2 YYNGEE. The CDR3 DNA sequence: TGTGCCAGCAGCCCCCAGCCCGGGGGATCTAATGAAAAACTGTTTTTT. It codes for CASSPQPGGSNEKLFF.

This chain uses TRBV5-1 with TRBJ2-7; D is undetermined. V lost 3 bases to trimming and J lost 5 bases, with 12 bases between them. CDR1 and CDR2 from the germline V gene are SGHRS and YFSETQ. The CDR3 extends over 13 amino acids. The CDR3 nucleotides read TGCGCCAGCAGCTGGGCCACTCGCGACGAGCAGTACTTC. Amino acid sequence: CASSWATRDEQYF.

V and J are TRBV30 and TRBJ1-1; a weak D match, TRBD1 (5 bases). Germline loops: CDR1 GTSNPN, CDR2 SVGIG (reference sequence). The CDR3 extends over 13 amino acids. Trimming removed 4 bases from V and 3 bases from J, with 12 bases in between. The CDR3 DNA sequence: TGTGCCTGGACCCGCCGGGGGGACACTGAAGCTTTCTTT. Its translation: CAWTRRGDTEAFF.

The chain uses TRBV2 and TRBJ2-1, with 10 nucleotides matching TRBD2. The trim removed 6 bases at V and 2 bases at J, leaving 7 bases unmatched. Germline V lookup: CDR1 SNHLY, CDR2 FYNNEI. The length of the CDR3 is 16 residues. This CDR3 reads CASRGPSGSPYNEQFF. The CDR3 bases are TGTGCCAGCAGGGGTCCTAGCGGGAGTCCCTACAATGAGCAGTTCTTC.

The chain couples TRBV19 to TRBJ2-1; 9 positions agree with TRBD1. CDR1 and CDR2 (germline): LNHDA, SQIVND (reference sequence). Trimming took 2 bases from V and 8 from J; bases not matched to a gene: 7. The CDR3 runs 15 residues. In nucleotides, the CDR3 is TGTGCCAGTAGTATAACAGGGGGCCCCAGAGATGAGCAGTTCTTC. Translating it yields CASSITGGPRDEQFF.

The chain is built from TRBV5-6 and TRBJ2-3; perhaps TRBD2 as D (5 bases). Trimming pared 4 bases from V and 0 bases from J, leaving 12 bases between. The CDR3 has 15 residues. Germline values: CDR1 SGHDT, CDR2 YYEEEE. The CDR3 coding sequence is TGTGCCAGCAGCCCCCTCGGCGGGAGCACAGATACGCAGTATTTT. It specifies CASSPLGGSTDTQYF. Full variable domain (rest looked up from reference TRBV5-6 and TRBJ2-3): DAGVTQSPTHLIKTRGQQVTLRCSPKSGHDTVSWYQQALGQGPQFIFQYYEEEERQRGNFPDRFSGHQFPNYSSELNVNALLLGDSALYLCASSPLGGSTDTQYFGPGTRLTVL.

The rearrangement joins TRBV9 to TRBJ2-3; D unclear. The CDR3 is 13 residues long. Trimming took 0 bases from V and 1 from J, leaving 3 bases between them. CDR1 is SGDLS and CDR2 is YYNGEE in the germline V gene. CDR3 sequence (DNA): TGTGCCAGCAGCGTAGGCGGCACAGATACGCAGTATTTT. This sequence encodes CASSVGGTDTQYF. Based on the CDR3 plus reference TRBV9 and TRBJ2-3, the full variable domain is DSGVTQTPKHLITATGQRVTLRCSPRSGDLSVYWYQQSLDQGLQFLIQYYNGEERAKGNILERFSAQQFPDLHSELNLSSLELGDSALYFCASSVGGTDTQYFGPGTRLTVL.

The CDR3 region has the DNA TGTGCCAGCAGTTTATTCCGGGAGAGCACAGATACGCAGTATTTT. Its protein product is CASSLFRESTDTQYF. This sequence joins TRBV27 and TRBJ2-3; TRBD2 is a possible D gene (6 bases). Trimming shortened V by 1 base and J by 0 bases, and 8 bases separated the two germline ends. CDR1 is MNHEY and CDR2 is SMNVEV in the germline V gene (reference sequence). The length of the CDR3 is 15 residues.

The V and J genes are TRBV18 and TRBJ2-7; TRBD2 agrees at 9 bases. With 6 bases clipped from V and 7 bases from J, the junction kept 13 bases outside the gene matches. The CDR3 has 15 residues. CDR1 is KGHSH, CDR2 LQKENI, per germline. CDR3 region: CASSGTSGSLGEQYF. CDR3 sequence (DNA): TGTGCCAGCTCTGGTACTAGCGGGTCCCTGGGGGAGCAGTACTTC.

In nucleotides, the CDR3 is TGTGCCAGCAGCCATACTCTGCTGGGCGGGAGTACCTACAATGAGCAGTTCTTC. Its protein product is CASSHTLLGGSTYNEQFF. The chain carries TRBV9 and TRBJ2-1; 7 positions agree with TRBD2. The CDR3 covers 18 residues. J was trimmed by 2 bases and V by 4 bases; bases with no gene match: 15. Germline CDR1 SGDLS, CDR2 YYNGEE. Using reference TRBV9 and TRBJ2-1 for the parts outside the CDR3, the full variable domain is DSGVTQTPKHLITATGQRVTLRCSPRSGDLSVYWYQQSLDQGLQFLIQYYNGEERAKGNILERFSAQQFPDLHSELNLSSLELGDSALYFCASSHTLLGGSTYNEQFFGPGTRLTVL.

The CDR3 nucleotides are TGTGCCAGCAGTAGCGGATACGCTAATCAGCCCCAGCATTTT. Translation gives CASSSGYANQPQHF. V is TRBV27 and J is TRBJ1-5; D is unresolved. The CDR3 is 14 amino acids. V lost 5 bases and J lost 4, with 12 bases in between. In germline, CDR1 is MNHEY, CDR2 SMNVEV (reference sequence).

This clone has just one count. The CDR3 region has the DNA TGTGCCAGCAGCTTAGGGTTTCTAGCGGGAGAATCGGAGACCCAGTACTTC. It yields the protein CASSLGFLAGESETQYF. The chain is built from TRBV11-2 and TRBJ2-5, with TRBD2 matching 10 bases. After removal of 1 base from V and 5 bases from J, the junction contained 10 bases not matched to a gene. Looked up from germline, CDR1 is SGHAT and CDR2 is FQNNGV. The CDR3 extends over 17 amino acids.

This chain uses TRBV6-1 with TRBJ2-7; 13 nucleotides agree with TRBD2. This CDR3 is 15 amino acids long. Trimming took 9 bases from V and 6 from J; bases not matched to a gene: 11. Germline V gene data show CDR1 as MNHNS and CDR2 as SASEGT. DNA of the CDR3: TGTGCCAGAAGGACTAGCGGGAGCGATCGGATCGAGCAGTACTTC. This sequence encodes CARRTSGSDRIEQYF.